One sample yielded the 5 T cell receptor beta chains listed below, sequenced in a study of Graves' ophthalmopathy and Graves' hyperthyroidism. Using RNA transcripts, the TCR beta CDR3 regions were amplified. RT-PCR with HTBI primers came first, then second-round multiplex PCR. TCRdb itself ran the multiplex PCR reads through MiXCR, one entry per CDR3 protein. The sample holds about 500,000 distinct CDR3 sequences, around 15% seen once. Sequenced sample: blood. These TCRs come from a woman in her twenties or thirties with Graves' ophthalmopathy.

This clonotype appeared many times. The chain carries TRBV7-8 and TRBJ2-5; TRBD2 agrees at 8 bases. The CDR3 runs to 16 residues. The germline V gene encodes CDR1 SGHVS and CDR2 FQNEAQ. J lost 5 bases, V lost 7 bases, and 15 bases had no gene match. CDR3 region: CASTQLGTRGWETQYF. The CDR3 DNA is TGTGCCAGCACCCAATTAGGGACTAGAGGGTGGGAGACCCAGTACTTC.

Many counts were recorded for this clonotype. The chain recombines TRBV7-6 with TRBJ2-7; 7 bases map to TRBD2. Germline V lookup: CDR1 SGHVS, CDR2 FNYEAQ. V gave up 5 bases and J gave up 5 bases; unmatched junction bases: 21. The CDR3 is 18 amino acids. The CDR3 sequence is CASSRYSRAGEHLHEQYF. The CDR3 bases are TGTGCCAGCAGCCGATACTCACGGGCGGGGGAGCATTTACACGAGCAGTACTTC.

A remark on this clonotype: This may be a read error: a much more frequent sequence differs by one nucleotide. This CDR3 fails to terminate in the conserved phenylalanine or tryptophan, so it likely reflects a read error. The rearrangement uses TRBV19 and TRBJ1-5; D not certain. Trimming stripped 5 bases from V and 4 bases from J, with 9 bases between. CDR1 is LNHDA, CDR2 SQIVND, per germline (reference sequence). The CDR3 is made up of 13 amino acids. CDR3 amino acids: CASSDHRNQPQHL. CDR3 coding DNA: TGTGCCAGTAGTGATCACCGTAATCAGCCCCAGCATTTG.

This clonotype was seen ten or more times. The V and J genes are TRBV12-3 or TRBV12-4 and TRBJ2-2; possibly TRBD1 for D (6 bases). CDR3 length: 13 amino acids. V shed 6 bases and J shed 6 bases, with 11 bases lying between them. Written as DNA, the CDR3 is TGTGCCAGCAGCATACAGGGTGCCGGGGAGCTGTTTTTT. Amino acids: CASSIQGAGELFF.

This clonotype was counted at least ten times. J is TRBJ2-5 and V is TRBV20-1; 9 bases match TRBD2. The CDR3 totals 16 residues. Germline CDR1 DFQATT, CDR2 SNEGSKA (reference sequence). V trimming: 0 bases; J trimming: 0 bases; junction bases outside the gene matches: 5. The DNA for the CDR3 is TGCAGTGCTAGAGAGGTATTAGCGGGGGACCAAGAGACCCAGTACTTC. Translation: CSAREVLAGDQETQYF.